What follows is one T cell receptor beta chain and its context. The CDR3 runs to 15 residues. Germline CDR1 and CDR2: SEHNR and FQNEAQ (reference sequence). With 3 bases removed from V and 3 bases from J, the gap between germline ends came to 11 bases. This specimen comes from a study of cytomegalovirus exposure and HLA in healthy donors. The PCR ran on 60 Vbeta and 13 Jbeta primers. Profiled with immunoSEQ multiplex PCR; TCRdb holds only in-frame clones, not every one. This table lists over 55,000 clones. This rearrangement joins TRBV7-9 to TRBJ2-2, with D maybe TRBD2 (5 bases). The sample comprised PBMCs. The clonotype originates from a male donor in good health and CMV-seronegative. The CDR3 is CASSFPGSYTGELFF. The CDR3 DNA follows: TGTGCCAGCAGCTTCCCGGGAAGCTACACCGGGGAGCTGTTTTTT.